This TCR beta chain was captured in a study of T-cell reconstitution after alpha-beta-depleted transplantation in children. Study results and caveats: Several hundred expanded graft clones reportedly were the source of alpha-beta T cells about two months after transplant. For some patients, TCRbeta diversity was high at day 60 because of recipient T cells and thymic progenitors that survived. A year post-transplant, T-cell counts and diversity derived mostly from newly produced T cells.

Researchers prepared the TCRbeta library using unique molecular identifiers, the study reports. From the PCR reads, TCRdb called clonotypes with MiXCR, one entry per CDR3 protein. Found here are 250,000 to 400,000 distinct CDR3 sequences, approximately 23% of them singletons; the top ten hold roughly 9.8%. The CDR3 consists of 13 residues. J lost 4 bases, V lost 6 bases, and 8 bases had no gene match. The germline V gene has CDR1 DFQATT and CDR2 SNEGSKA (reference sequence). This clonotype came up a few times. The antigen is unknown. The TCR originated in a male patient between 10 and 17 years old who had a stem cell transplant for acute lymphoblastic leukemia, so the T cells may come from the graft donor. This sequence joins TRBV20-1 and TRBJ1-1; 7 nucleotides agree with TRBD1. Sequencing was performed on PBMCs, mostly from graft donor cells, taken 180 days after TCRalphabeta/CD19-depleted stem cell transplant. CDR3: CSADREMGTEAFF. The CDR3 bases are TGCAGTGCCGACAGGGAAATGGGCACTGAAGCTTTCTTT.